These 21 T cell receptor beta chains came from one sample sequenced in a study of identical twins. TCRdb ran MiXCR on the 5' RACE reads and lists one entry per CDR3 protein. The profile shows 470,000 or so distinct CDR3 sequences, roughly 26% of them singletons. The data were also submitted as part of a second study, on T cells expressing NK-cell markers.

The sequenced material came from CD4+ T cells sorted from blood. The receptors were gathered from a woman under 30 in good health.

V usage is TRBV10-3 and J usage is TRBJ2-7; 9 bases map to TRBD2. V gave up 3 bases and J gave up 3 bases; unmatched junction bases: 6. CDR3 length: 15 amino acids. From germline, CDR1 is ENHRY and CDR2 SYGVKD. CDR3 sequence: CAISEPSGAFYEQYF. The CDR3 region has the DNA TGTGCCATCAGTGAACCTAGCGGGGCTTTCTACGAGCAGTACTTC.

The sample holds many counts of this clonotype. The gene calls are TRBV5-1 and TRBJ2-7; possible D gene TRBD1, 6 bases. This CDR3 region has 15 residues. With 0 bases removed from V and 5 bases from J, the gap between germline ends came to 15 bases. CDR1 is SGHRS, CDR2 YFSETQ, per germline. The CDR3 spells CASSLVVQGSNEQYF. CDR3 DNA: TGCGCCAGCAGCTTGGTAGTGCAGGGGAGTAACGAGCAGTACTTC. Variable domain in full (rest from reference TRBV5-1 and TRBJ2-7): KAGVTQTPRYLIKTRGQQVTLSCSPISGHRSVSWYQQTPGQGLQFLFEYFSETQRNKGNFPGRFSGRQFSNSRSEMNVSTLELGDSALYLCASSLVVQGSNEQYFGPGTRLTVT.

This clonotype was seen more than once but under ten times. The chain's CDR3 is CASSLDSQPQHF. The CDR3 DNA reads as TGTGCCAGCAGCCTGGACAGTCAGCCCCAGCATTTT. The rearrangement joins TRBV2 to TRBJ1-5; D possibly corresponds to TRBD1 (6 bases). CDR1 and CDR2 (germline): SNHLY, FYNNEI. CDR3 length: 12 residues. Trimming left V 6 bases short and J 6 bases short, with 9 bases between.

The table lists this clonotype with a few counts. The V gene is TRBV12-3 or TRBV12-4, the J gene TRBJ2-3; tentative D call: TRBD2 (6 bases). Trimming pared 2 bases from V and 6 bases from J, leaving 9 bases between. CDR3 length: 13 amino acids. The CDR3 here is CASSLLRGDTQYF. CDR3 coding DNA: TGTGCCAGCAGTTTACTCCGGGGGGATACGCAGTATTTT.

This clonotype appeared a few times. The V call is TRBV27, the J call TRBJ2-1, with D possibly matching TRBD1 (6 bases). The V gene lost 6 bases and the J gene lost 0 bases, with 21 bases spanning the gap. The CDR3 is made up of 18 amino acids. Germline CDR1 and CDR2: MNHEY and SMNVEV (reference sequence). The CDR3 sequence is CASRAPADRWGSYNEQFF. DNA of the CDR3: TGTGCCAGCAGGGCCCCGGCCGACAGGTGGGGCTCCTACAATGAGCAGTTCTTC.

This clonotype appeared many times. The CDR3 nucleotides are TGCAGTGCCCCCGGGCGGGGAGCCCCTAGCACAGATACGCAGTATTTT. Amino acid sequence: CSAPGRGAPSTDTQYF. The rearrangement links TRBV20-1 to TRBJ2-3; D might be TRBD2 (6 bases). The CDR3 length is 16 residues. The V end was cut by 6 bases, the J end by 0 bases, with 19 bases between. CDR1 is DFQATT and CDR2 is SNEGSKA in the germline V gene (reference sequence).

The rearrangement joins TRBV7-9 to TRBJ2-7, with a possible D match to TRBD2 (6 bases). Trimming removed 5 bases at V and 4 bases at J, with 15 bases between. Per the germline V gene, CDR1 is SEHNR and CDR2 is FQNEAQ (reference sequence). The CDR3 has 14 residues. This CDR3 is CASSRLGGTYEQYF. DNA of the CDR3: TGTGCCAGCAGCCGTTTGGGCGGGACTTACGAGCAGTACTTC.

This clonotype was detected only a few times. The V call is TRBV15, the J call TRBJ2-3; TRBD2 aligns across 12 bases. After removal of 3 bases from V and 6 bases from J, the junction contained 4 bases not matched to a gene. The CDR3 spans 15 residues. CDR1 LNHNV and CDR2 YYDKDF come from the germline V gene (reference sequence). The CDR3 region is CATSSGGLAGDTQYF. In DNA form, the CDR3 reads TGTGCCACCAGCAGTGGTGGACTAGCGGGGGATACGCAGTATTTT.

The chain recombines TRBV6-1 with TRBJ2-5; D call uncertain. Trimming shortened V by 8 bases and J by 3 bases, and 16 bases separated the two germline ends. Germline loops: CDR1 MNHNS, CDR2 SASEGT. This CDR3 is 14 amino acids long. CDR3 nucleotide sequence: TGTGCCAGCGGCGAGATAGCCCTGGAAGAGACCCAGTACTTC. Amino acid sequence: CASGEIALEETQYF.

This clonotype showed up just a few times. V gene TRBV10-3 combines with J gene TRBJ1-2; D uncertain. The CDR3 consists of 14 residues. Trimming took off 3 bases at V and 2 bases at J, with 10 bases between the two ends. Germline CDR1 ENHRY, CDR2 SYGVKD. CDR3 in DNA: TGTGCCATCAGTGAAAGAGACACAAACTATGGCTACACCTTC. Its translation: CAISERDTNYGYTF.

This clonotype has a handful of counts. The rearrangement links TRBV4-2 to TRBJ2-5; 10 bases are shared with TRBD2. Germline V lookup: CDR1 LGHNA, CDR2 YNFKEQ. With V trimmed by 3 bases and J by 3 bases, 1 base remained unmatched. CDR3 length: 14 amino acids. The DNA for the CDR3 is TGTGCCAGCAGCCACGGGACTAGCGAAGAGACCCAGTACTTC. It translates to CASSHGTSEETQYF.

This clonotype has only a few counts. The V call is TRBV2, the J call TRBJ1-5, with D perhaps matching TRBD1 (6 bases). Germline V lookup: CDR1 SNHLY, CDR2 FYNNEI. The ends were cut back, 4 bases at V and 0 bases at J, with 10 bases in the middle. The CDR3 consists of 15 residues. The CDR3 protein is CASSGTVNSNQPQHF. CDR3 in DNA: TGTGCCAGCAGTGGGACAGTGAATAGCAATCAGCCCCAGCATTTT.

This chain links TRBV28 with TRBJ2-7; maybe TRBD2 (7 bases). V was pared by 7 bases and J by 3 bases, with 19 bases between. Germline V CDR1 and CDR2: MDHEN, SYDVKM. This CDR3 contains 15 residues. Here the CDR3 reads CASMRGGLEIYEQYF. The CDR3 DNA reads as TGTGCCAGCATGAGGGGGGGGTTAGAAATCTACGAGCAGTACTTC. The full variable domain, with the rest looked up from reference TRBV28 and TRBJ2-7, is DVKVTQSSRYLVKRTGEKVFLECVQDMDHENMFWYRQDPGLGLRLIYFSYDVKMKEKGDIPEGYSVSREKKERFSLILESASTNQTSMYLCASMRGGLEIYEQYFGPGTRLTVT.

This clonotype was seen a single time. The genes are TRBV29-1 and TRBJ2-2; a weak D match, TRBD1 (6 bases). V was cut by 4 bases and J by 5 bases, with 14 bases left in between. Germline assignment: CDR1 SQVTM and CDR2 ANQGSEA. CDR3 length equals 14 residues. In DNA form, the CDR3 reads TGCAGCGTTGTAGGGGGAGATGCAACCGGGGAGCTGTTTTTT. Its translation is CSVVGGDATGELFF.

This clonotype was seen a handful of times. The chain links TRBV20-1 to TRBJ1-1; D remains unclear. The CDR3 runs 13 residues. The germline V gene has CDR1 DFQATT and CDR2 SNEGSKA (reference sequence). Between the trimmed V and J ends, which lost 0 bases and 4 bases, there was a span of 9 bases. The CDR3 nucleotides are TGCAGTGCTAGAGATCTTAGGGCCACTGAAGCTTTCTTT. This codes for CSARDLRATEAFF.

This clonotype was counted between two and nine times. The J gene is TRBJ2-5, the V gene TRBV20-1; a possible D gene is TRBD1 (6 bases). This CDR3 has 13 amino acids. From germline, CDR1 is DFQATT and CDR2 SNEGSKA (reference sequence). Between the trimmed V and J ends, which lost 1 base and 2 bases, there was a span of 8 bases. CDR3 sequence (DNA): TGCAGTGCTAGAGGGGGACAACAAGAGACCCAGTACTTC. Protein: CSARGGQQETQYF.

The chain links TRBV19 to TRBJ2-6, with TRBD1 identical over 8 bases. Germline V gene sequence: CDR1 LNHDA, CDR2 SQIVND (reference sequence). The CDR3 runs 15 residues. CDR3 DNA: TGTGCTACAGGGGGTATGCCCAGGGGGGCCAACGTCCTGACTTTC. Translating gives CATGGMPRGANVLTF.

CDR3 amino acids: CSASNPGGSGANVLTF. CDR3 bases: TGCAGCGCCTCAAACCCAGGGGGCTCTGGGGCCAACGTCCTGACTTTC. The chain is built from TRBV29-1 and TRBJ2-6, with 7 positions matching TRBD1. The CDR3 runs 16 residues. V dropped 7 bases and J dropped 0; count of bases not matched to a gene: 9. Germline V CDR1 and CDR2: SQVTM, ANQGSEA.

In this sample, this clonotype turned up a few times. V gene TRBV11-2 combines with J gene TRBJ1-4; 8 nucleotides match TRBD1. CDR1 is SGHAT and CDR2 is FQNNGV in the germline V gene. This CDR3 region has 14 residues. V trimming: 3 bases; J trimming: 5 bases; junction bases outside the gene matches: 2. CDR3 sequence (DNA): TGTGCCAGCAGCTTCAGGGACAGGAATGAAAAACTGTTTTTT. This gives the protein CASSFRDRNEKLFF.

The chain uses TRBV5-5 and TRBJ1-5; 8 bases match TRBD1. This CDR3 spans 17 amino acids. Germline-derived CDR1 and CDR2 are SGHKS and YYEKEE (reference sequence). The V segment lost 2 bases and the J segment 0 bases; nucleotides outside the gene matches: 7. The CDR3 nucleotides read TGTGCCAGCAGCTTCGCAGGGGGCTCCTATAGCAATCAGCCCCAGCATTTT. Its protein is CASSFAGGSYSNQPQHF.

The rearrangement joins TRBV25-1 to TRBJ2-5; a possible D gene is TRBD2 (6 bases). CDR1 and CDR2 from the germline V gene are MGHDK and SYGVNS. The CDR3 spans 14 residues. Trimming took 7 bases from V and 4 from J, leaving 16 bases between them. The CDR3 loop reads CASMLGGEGETQYF. CDR3 DNA sequence: TGTGCCAGCATGCTAGGAGGGGAAGGAGAGACCCAGTACTTC.